This TCR beta chain is from a study of CD8 T cells in Susac syndrome. Trimming pared 2 bases from V and 6 bases from J, leaving 21 bases between. The CDR3 runs to 17 residues. Germline-derived CDR1 and CDR2 are SGDLS and YYNGEE. The RNA input was about 0.5 to 1 ug, and it was reverse transcribed with random hexamers. MiXCR was run by TCRdb on the immunoSEQ multiplex PCR reads, yielding one entry per CDR3 protein. The repertoire holds about 300,000 distinct CDR3 sequences, about 90% seen once, with 0.065% in the top ten. This clonotype was sampled from a human donor with multiple sclerosis. Sequencing used CD4+ T cells from PBMCs. This sequence joins TRBV9 and TRBJ1-5; tentatively, D is TRBD1 (6 bases). DNA of the CDR3: TGTGCCAGCAGCGTGGGAGTAGGAGGGGGAGTGGGTCAGCCCCAGCATTTT. As protein: CASSVGVGGGVGQPQHF.